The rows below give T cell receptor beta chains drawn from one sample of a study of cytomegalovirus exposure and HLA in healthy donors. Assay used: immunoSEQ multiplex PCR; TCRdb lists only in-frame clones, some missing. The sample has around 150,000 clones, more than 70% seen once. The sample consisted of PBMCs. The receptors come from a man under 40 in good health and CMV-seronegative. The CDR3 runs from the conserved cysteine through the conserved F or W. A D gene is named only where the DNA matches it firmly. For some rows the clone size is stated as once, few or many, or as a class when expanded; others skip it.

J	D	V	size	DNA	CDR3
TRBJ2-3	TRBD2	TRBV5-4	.	TGTGCCAGCAGCGACCTGGGGGGGAGGGCGAATACGCAGTATTTT	CASSDLGGRANTQYF
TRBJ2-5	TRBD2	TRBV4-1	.	TGCGCCAGCAGCCAGGGGAGCGGGAGGGACCAAGAGACCCAGTACTTC	CASSQGSGRDQETQYF
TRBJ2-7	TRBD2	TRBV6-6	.	TGTGCCAGCAGTCCTACTTCCGGGACTAGCCTCAGCGAGCAGTACTTC	CASSPTSGTSLSEQYF
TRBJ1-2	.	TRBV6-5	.	TGTGCCAGCAGTTACTCAGGGACACAGGGTTATGGCTACACCTTC	CASSYSGTQGYGYTF
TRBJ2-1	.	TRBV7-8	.	TGTGCCAGCAGCCTCAACAACGGGAACAAACTTTACAATGAGCAGTTCTTC	CASSLNNGNKLYNEQFF
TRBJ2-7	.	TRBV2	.	TGTGCCAGCAGTGTAGGAAGAGGCGACGAGCAGTACTTC	CASSVGRGDEQYF
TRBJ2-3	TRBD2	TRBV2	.	TGTGCCAGCAGTGAATCGTGGACTAGCGGGAGAGCCGGCACAGATACGCAGTATTTT	CASSESWTSGRAGTDTQYF
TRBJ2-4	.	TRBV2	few	TGTGCCAGCAGTGACGACAGCTCCAAAAACATTCAGTACTTC	CASSDDSSKNIQYF
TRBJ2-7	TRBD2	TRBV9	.	TGTGCCAGCAGCGAGGGCGGGAGATACCACGAGCAGTACTTC	CASSEGGRYHEQYF
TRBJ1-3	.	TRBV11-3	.	TGTGCCAGCAGCTTAGCGGGCTCTGGAAACACCATATATTTT	CASSLAGSGNTIYF
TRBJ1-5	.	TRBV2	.	TGTGCCAGCAGTGCAGGGCTGAGCAATCAGCCCCAGCATTTT	CASSAGLSNQPQHF
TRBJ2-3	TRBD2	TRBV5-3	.	TGTGCCAGAAGCAACGGACTAGCGGGCGAAGGAGGTACGCAGTATTTT	CARSNGLAGEGGTQYF
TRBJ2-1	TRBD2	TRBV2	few	TGTGCCAGCAGTCCGGGACTAGCTAATGAGCAGTTCTTC	CASSPGLANEQFF